These T cell receptor beta chains were read from a single sample in a study of blood T cell repertoires in COVID-19. Only in-frame clones appear in the TCRdb table, and some are missing; sequencing was by immunoSEQ multiplex PCR. Here the sample spans about 230,000 clones, about nine tenths being singletons. Sequencing was performed on PBMCs or T cells enriched from blood (not recorded which). The receptors come from a woman between 25 and 40 years old with acute COVID-19. Both conserved end residues are part of each CDR3. A D gene is named only where the DNA matches it firmly. Where a row states a size, it is once, few, many or the class of an expanded clone; other rows omit it.

length: 13; V: TRBV9; D: .; J: TRBJ1-2; size: .; DNA: TGTGCCAGCAGCGCCGACTCGGGGTATGGCTACACCTTC; CDR3: CASSADSGYGYTF
length: 17; V: TRBV7-2; D: TRBD2; J: TRBJ2-5; size: .; DNA: TGTGCCAGCAGCTTAGGAGGGACTAGCGGGGGGGCGGAGACCCAGTACTTC; CDR3: CASSLGGTSGGAETQYF
length: 18; V: TRBV7-8; D: TRBD2; J: TRBJ2-3; size: once; DNA: TGTGCCAGCAGCCCAAACCTAGGGCTAGCGGGGGTGGCAGATACGCAGTATTTT; CDR3: CASSPNLGLAGVADTQYF
length: 12; V: TRBV6-2/TRBV6-3; D: .; J: TRBJ1-5; size: few; DNA: TGTGCCACCAGCGGCTCTAGCCAGCCCCAGCATTTT; CDR3: CATSGSSQPQHF
length: 10; V: TRBV5-8; D: .; J: TRBJ2-5; size: .; DNA: TGTGCCAGCAGCCTCCGGACCCAGTACTTC; CDR3: CASSLRTQYF
length: 17; V: TRBV28; D: .; J: TRBJ1-3; size: .; DNA: TGTGCCAGCACTCTACCAATGGGCCCAGGGGATGGAAACACCATATATTTT; CDR3: CASTLPMGPGDGNTIYF
length: 14; V: TRBV7-6; D: .; J: TRBJ2-6; size: .; DNA: TGTGCCAGCAGCTCGGTCTCTGGGGCCAACGTCCTGACTTTC; CDR3: CASSSVSGANVLTF
length: 16; V: TRBV19; D: .; J: TRBJ1-2; size: .; DNA: TGTGCCAGTAGCCCACCACGGGAGGGGGAGCTAGAAGGCTACACCTTC; CDR3: CASSPPREGELEGYTF
length: 13; V: TRBV19; D: TRBD2; J: TRBJ2-7; size: .; DNA: TGTGCCACCCAGCGGGGGAGCTCCTACGAGCAGTACTTC; CDR3: CATQRGSSYEQYF
length: 16; V: TRBV4-1; D: .; J: TRBJ1-3; size: .; DNA: TGCGCCAGCAGCCAAAGTGGTTGGGGGGCTGGAAACACCATATATTTT; CDR3: CASSQSGWGAGNTIYF
length: 13; V: TRBV6-2/TRBV6-3; D: TRBD1; J: TRBJ1-1; size: .; DNA: TGTGCCAGCAGTGACAGGGTTAACACTGAAGCTTTCTTT; CDR3: CASSDRVNTEAFF
length: 16; V: TRBV5-1; D: TRBD1; J: TRBJ1-4; size: .; DNA: TGCGCCAGCAGCTTAGGACAGGGTCGTACTAATGAAAAACTGTTTTTT; CDR3: CASSLGQGRTNEKLFF
length: 15; V: TRBV9; D: .; J: TRBJ1-2; size: .; DNA: TGTGCCAGCAGCCCCGAGATGTCTCCAGGCGAAGGCTACACCTTC; CDR3: CASSPEMSPGEGYTF
length: 15; V: TRBV11-2; D: .; J: TRBJ2-7; size: .; DNA: TGTGCCAGCAGCCAAAACAGGTTAAGCTCCTACGAGCAGTACTTC; CDR3: CASSQNRLSSYEQYF
length: 15; V: TRBV27; D: .; J: TRBJ2-5; size: .; DNA: TGTGCCAGCAGTTTAGGGGCCCTAGGTGTTCAGACCCAGTACTTC; CDR3: CASSLGALGVQTQYF
length: 14; V: TRBV28; D: .; J: TRBJ2-3; size: .; DNA: TGTGCCAGCAGTTTAGCGGGCTCCGTAGATACGCAGTATTTT; CDR3: CASSLAGSVDTQYF
length: 17; V: TRBV7-8; D: .; J: TRBJ1-1; size: .; DNA: TGTGCCAGCAGCGTGGACTCAGGGGCAAATAGGAACACTGAAGCTTTCTTT; CDR3: CASSVDSGANRNTEAFF
length: 16; V: TRBV7-9; D: .; J: TRBJ1-4; size: .; DNA: TGTGCCAGCAGCTTAGCCTGGACAGACCTACATGAAAAACTGTTTTTT; CDR3: CASSLAWTDLHEKLFF
length: 13; V: TRBV4-1; D: .; J: TRBJ1-6; size: once; DNA: TGCGCCAGCAGCCAAGATTCTGATTCACCCCTCCACTTT; CDR3: CASSQDSDSPLHF
length: 16; V: TRBV30; D: .; J: TRBJ1-5; size: .; DNA: TGTGCCCCCTCCCCGAGGACGGGGTATAGCAATCAGCCCCAGCATTTT; CDR3: CAPSPRTGYSNQPQHF
length: 11; V: TRBV10-2; D: .; J: TRBJ1-1; size: .; DNA: TGCGCCAGCAGTCTGAACAGGGACGCTTTCTTT; CDR3: CASSLNRDAFF
length: 14; V: TRBV19; D: .; J: TRBJ1-1; size: once; DNA: TGTGCCAGTAGTACAATCCCAGGGAACACTGAAGCTTTCTTT; CDR3: CASSTIPGNTEAFF
length: 14; V: TRBV7-2; D: .; J: TRBJ1-1; size: .; DNA: TGTGCCAGCAACCTAAGGGCAACGGGGTACGAAGCTTTCTTT; CDR3: CASNLRATGYEAFF
length: 15; V: TRBV5-1; D: TRBD2; J: TRBJ2-7; size: .; DNA: TGCGCCAGCAGCCTACGACTAGCGGGGAACTACGAGCAGTACTTC; CDR3: CASSLRLAGNYEQYF
length: 16; V: TRBV6-5; D: TRBD1; J: TRBJ1-6; size: few; DNA: TGTGCCAGCAGTTACGCCTTCGACAGGGGTAATTCACCCCTCCACTTT; CDR3: CASSYAFDRGNSPLHF
length: 12; V: TRBV5-1; D: .; J: TRBJ2-7; size: .; DNA: TGCGCCAGCAGCTTGGATGGTTCCGGGCAGTACTTC; CDR3: CASSLDGSGQYF
length: 12; V: TRBV29-1; D: .; J: TRBJ1-2; size: .; DNA: TGCAGCGTTCGGTATACAGGCTATGGCTACACCTTC; CDR3: CSVRYTGYGYTF
length: 15; V: TRBV5-8; D: TRBD2; J: TRBJ2-3; size: .; DNA: TGTGCCAGCAGCTTCCAGGGAGGGCCGACAGATACGCAGTATTTT; CDR3: CASSFQGGPTDTQYF
length: 13; V: TRBV5-1; D: TRBD1; J: TRBJ2-7; size: .; DNA: TGCGCCAGCAGAGAGACAGGGGACTACGAGCAGTACTTC; CDR3: CASRETGDYEQYF
length: 14; V: TRBV30; D: .; J: TRBJ1-4; size: .; DNA: TGTGCCTGGACCGGACTGACAACTAATGAAAAACTGTTTTTT; CDR3: CAWTGLTTNEKLFF
length: 17; V: TRBV4-3; D: .; J: TRBJ2-3; size: .; DNA: TGCGCCAGCAGCCAAGGAACCAGGACAGAGTACACAGATACGCAGTATTTT; CDR3: CASSQGTRTEYTDTQYF
length: 15; V: TRBV28; D: TRBD1; J: TRBJ1-1; size: once; DNA: TGTGCCAGCAGTTCGGACAGGGGAACGAACACTGAAGCTTTCTTT; CDR3: CASSSDRGTNTEAFF
length: 17; V: TRBV27; D: TRBD2; J: TRBJ2-7; size: .; DNA: TGTGCCAGCACTCATAGTACCCGGACTAGCGGGGTCTACGAGCAGTACTTC; CDR3: CASTHSTRTSGVYEQYF
length: 15; V: TRBV19; D: .; J: TRBJ2-5; size: .; DNA: TGTGCCAGTAGTATTGTTTTAAGGGGCCAAGAGACCCAGTACTTC; CDR3: CASSIVLRGQETQYF
length: 17; V: TRBV24-1; D: TRBD2; J: TRBJ2-1; size: .; DNA: TGTGCCACCAGTGACCCGACTGGCGGGGGGACCTACAATGAGCAGTTCTTC; CDR3: CATSDPTGGGTYNEQFF
length: 14; V: TRBV19; D: TRBD1; J: TRBJ1-2; size: once; DNA: TGTGCCAGTCGCTCTGGGGGACAGGGGGTTGGCTACACCTTC; CDR3: CASRSGGQGVGYTF
length: 13; V: TRBV5-4; D: .; J: TRBJ2-2; size: .; DNA: TGTGCCAGCAGTTTTCAGGGGACCGGGGAGCTGTTTTTT; CDR3: CASSFQGTGELFF
length: 12; V: TRBV3-1/TRBV3-2; D: .; J: TRBJ2-3; size: .; DNA: TGTGCCAGCAGCCAAACTAGGGATACGCAGTATTTT; CDR3: CASSQTRDTQYF
length: 14; V: TRBV11-2; D: .; J: TRBJ1-2; size: .; DNA: TGTGCCAGCGCCCCCTTGGGCAGTAGCTATGGCTACACCTTC; CDR3: CASAPLGSSYGYTF
length: 19; V: TRBV23-1; D: TRBD2; J: TRBJ2-3; size: .; DNA: TGCGCCAGCAAGGGCTTGGGGCTACTAGCGGTCTTTAGCACAGATACGCAGTATTTT; CDR3: CASKGLGLLAVFSTDTQYF
length: 18; V: TRBV27; D: TRBD2; J: TRBJ2-7; size: .; DNA: TGTGCCAGCAGTTTAAAGGGACTAGCGGGGGGGCAGGGGTACGAGCAGTACTTC; CDR3: CASSLKGLAGGQGYEQYF
length: 16; V: TRBV7-3; D: TRBD1; J: TRBJ2-5; size: .; DNA: TGTGCCAGCAGCTACCCCCAGACAGGGACCGAAGAGACCCAGTACTTC; CDR3: CASSYPQTGTEETQYF
length: 17; V: TRBV5-1; D: .; J: TRBJ2-7; size: .; DNA: TGCGCCAGCAGCTTGGCGGCGGAGCAGCTGAGCTCCTACGAGCAGTACTTC; CDR3: CASSLAAEQLSSYEQYF
length: 16; V: TRBV4-1; D: .; J: TRBJ1-2; size: .; DNA: TGCGCCAGCAGCCAAGCAGGGGCGGGGGGGGTTGGTGGCTACACCTTC; CDR3: CASSQAGAGGVGGYTF
length: 16; V: TRBV3-1/TRBV3-2; D: TRBD1; J: TRBJ2-2; size: .; DNA: TGTGCCAGCAGCCAAGGGGACAGGGGGCGGGCCGGGGAGCTGTTTTTT; CDR3: CASSQGDRGRAGELFF
length: 14; V: TRBV7-2; D: .; J: TRBJ2-1; size: .; DNA: TGTGCCAGCAGCTTAGGACACCTAAGGAATGAGCAGTTCTTC; CDR3: CASSLGHLRNEQFF